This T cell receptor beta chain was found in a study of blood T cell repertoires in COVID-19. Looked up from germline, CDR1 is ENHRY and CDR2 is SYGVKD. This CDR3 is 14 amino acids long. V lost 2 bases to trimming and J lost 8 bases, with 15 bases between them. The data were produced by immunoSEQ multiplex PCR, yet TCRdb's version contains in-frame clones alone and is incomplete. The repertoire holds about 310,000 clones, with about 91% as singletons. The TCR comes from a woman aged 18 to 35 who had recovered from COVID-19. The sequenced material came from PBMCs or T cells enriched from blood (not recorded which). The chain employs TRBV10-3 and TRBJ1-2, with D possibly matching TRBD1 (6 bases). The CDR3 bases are TGTGCCATCAGTGAGCTTACAGGGATCTGGGGCTACACCTTC. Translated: CAISELTGIWGYTF.